The 22 T cell receptor beta chains presented below share a single source sample, sequenced in a study of CD8+CD57+ T cells in acquired aplastic anemia. For CDR3 and TCR beta VDJ profiling, genomic DNA was the template used. TCRdb re-called the reads with MiXCR, one entry per CDR3 protein. The sample consists of about 210,000 distinct CDR3 sequences, around 60% of them appearing once. Input material: sorted CD4+, CD8+, or CD8+CD57+ T cells (not recorded which) from PBMCs. These receptors were obtained from a human donor in good health.

Turning to this clonotype: Sequence at one end of the junction differs from germline and may be a read error. This chain connects TRBV7-8 to TRBJ1-2; weak D call: TRBD1 (6 bases). The CDR3 covers 15 residues. Per the germline V gene, CDR1 is SGHVS and CDR2 is FQNEAQ. CDR3 protein: CASSQAGQRDYGYTF. CDR3 DNA sequence: TGCGCCAGCAGCCAGGCGGGACAAAGGGACTATGGCTACACCTTC.

This clonotype was seen a single time. This sequence joins TRBV7-6 and TRBJ1-2; no clear D gene. The CDR3 totals 16 residues. V shed 3 bases and J shed 3 bases, with 17 bases lying between them. The germline CDR1 and CDR2 sequences are SGHVS and FNYEAQ. This CDR3 reads CASSLGPEGKDYGYTF. The CDR3 DNA follows: TGTGCCAGCAGCTTGGGCCCGGAGGGAAAGGACTATGGCTACACCTTC.

The J gene is TRBJ2-7, the V gene TRBV5-4, with D possibly matching TRBD1 (6 bases). The CDR3 is made up of 15 amino acids. CDR1 SGHNT and CDR2 YYREEE come from the germline V gene (reference sequence). Trimming removed 9 bases at V and 4 bases at J, with 23 bases between. In DNA form, the CDR3 reads TGTGCCACTCGGAGTTGGGGACAAGATTGGTACGAGCAGTACTTC. It is translated as CATRSWGQDWYEQYF. Variable domain in full (rest from reference TRBV5-4 and TRBJ2-7): ETGVTQSPTHLIKTRGQQVTLRCSSQSGHNTVSWYQQALGQGPQFIFQYYREEENGRGNFPPRFSGLQFPNYSSELNVNALELDDSALYLCATRSWGQDWYEQYFGPGTRLTVT.

The chain carries TRBV28 and TRBJ2-7, with 9 bases that match TRBD1. V was pared by 7 bases and J by 7 bases, with 14 bases of the junction left unmatched. The germline gives CDR1 MDHEN, CDR2 SYDVKM. The CDR3 is 15 residues long. The CDR3, as DNA: TGTGCCAGCATCCTCGGACAGGGGCCCAATCGGGAGCAGTACTTC. The encoded protein is CASILGQGPNREQYF.

This chain joins TRBV29-1 and TRBJ1-2; D is undetermined. The germline CDR1 and CDR2 sequences are SQVTM and ANQGSEA. The ends were cut back, 3 bases at V and 1 base at J, with 9 bases in the middle. The CDR3 has 13 amino acids. The chain's CDR3 is CSVDGLGNYGYTF. DNA of the CDR3: TGCAGCGTTGACGGGCTAGGTAACTATGGCTACACCTTC.

The chain carries TRBV11-1 and TRBJ2-2; D not resolved. The CDR3 totals 13 residues. Per germline, CDR1 SGHAT and CDR2 FQDESV (reference sequence). V lost 5 bases, J lost 1 base, and 5 bases lay in between. CDR3 protein: CASSKMNTGELFF. Written as DNA, the CDR3 is TGTGCCAGCAGCAAAATGAACACCGGGGAGCTGTTTTTT.

In nucleotides, the CDR3 is TGTGCCACCAGTGACAGGGGAGCGGGCTATGGCTACACCTTC. Protein sequence: CATSDRGAGYGYTF. V is TRBV24-1 and J is TRBJ1-2; D may be TRBD1 (6 bases). The germline CDR1 and CDR2 sequences are KGHDR and SFDVKD. The CDR3 runs 14 residues. V lost 4 bases and J lost 4, with 12 bases in between.

V usage is TRBV7-3 and J usage is TRBJ2-1; a possible D gene is TRBD2 (7 bases). This CDR3 has 15 residues. With 9 bases removed from V and 5 bases from J, the gap between germline ends came to 20 bases. The germline gives CDR1 SGHTA, CDR2 FQGTGA. The CDR3 sequence is CASRVGGGGNNEQFF. Here the CDR3 DNA reads TGTGCCAGTAGGGTGGGGGGCGGGGGAAACAATGAGCAGTTCTTC. The full variable domain, with the rest looked up from reference TRBV7-3 and TRBJ2-1, is GAGVSQTPSNKVTEKGKYVELRCDPISGHTALYWYRQSLGQGPEFLIYFQGTGAADDSGLPNDRFFAVRPEGSVSTLKIQRTERGDSAVYLCASRVGGGGNNEQFFGPGTRLTVL.

The J gene is TRBJ1-5, the V gene TRBV24-1, with 10 bases that match TRBD1. CDR3 size: 17 residues. The ends lost 5 bases at V and 5 bases at J; junction bases unmatched: 11. Germline assignment: CDR1 KGHDR and CDR2 SFDVKD. The CDR3 DNA follows: TGTGCCACCAGTGCCCCTCCGGGACAGGGGATCTATCAGCCCCAGCATTTT. Its protein product is CATSAPPGQGIYQPQHF.

The chain carries TRBV14 and TRBJ2-7; D is unresolved. V lost 2 bases and J 3 bases, leaving 5 bases between the germline ends. The germline CDR1 and CDR2 sequences are SGHDN and FVKESK. CDR3 size: 12 residues. The CDR3 DNA reads as TGTGCCAGCAGCCAACAGAACTACGAGCAGTACTTC. This codes for CASSQQNYEQYF. Combining the CDR3 with reference TRBV14 and TRBJ2-7 gives the whole variable domain EAGVTQFPSHSVIEKGQTVTLRCDPISGHDNLYWYRRVMGKEIKFLLHFVKESKQDESGMPNNRFLAERTGGTYSTLKVQPAELEDSGVYFCASSQQNYEQYFGPGTRLTVT.

This clonotype was recorded many times. The J gene is TRBJ2-7, the V gene TRBV5-8; the match to TRBD1 covers 10 bases. This CDR3 spans 14 amino acids. V gave up 1 base and J gave up 4 bases; unmatched junction bases: 2. Looked up from germline, CDR1 is SGHTS and CDR2 is YDEGEE. CDR3 sequence (DNA): TGTGCCAGCAGCTTGTGGACAGGGGGTTACGAGCAGTACTTC. This translates into CASSLWTGGYEQYF.

This clonotype came up many times. This rearrangement joins TRBV20-1 to TRBJ2-5; D not certain. Between the trimmed V and J ends, which lost 1 base and 1 base, there was a span of 4 bases. There are 12 residues in the CDR3. The V gene's germline CDR1 is DFQATT and CDR2 SNEGSKA (reference sequence). As DNA, the CDR3 is TGCAGTGCTAGAGGTAGCCAAGAGACCCAGTACTTC. It encodes CSARGSQETQYF.

The chain uses TRBV2 and TRBJ2-7; TRBD1 matches 8 bases. Germline values: CDR1 SNHLY, CDR2 FYNNEI. V dropped 6 bases and J dropped 1; count of bases not matched to a gene: 8. There are 15 residues in the CDR3. The CDR3 spells CASRPRQGSSYEQYF. CDR3 in DNA: TGTGCCAGCAGACCCCGACAGGGGTCTTCCTACGAGCAGTACTTC. Full variable domain (missing parts from reference TRBV2 and TRBJ2-7): EPEVTQTPSHQVTQMGQEVILRCVPISNHLYFYWYRQILGQKVEFLVSFYNNEISEKSEIFDDQFSVERPDGSNFTLKIRSTKLEDSAMYFCASRPRQGSSYEQYFGPGTRLTVT.

In this sample, this clonotype turned up many times. As DNA, the CDR3 is TGCGCCAGCAGCCGGGGACTAGCGGAGAGCACAGATACGCAGTATTTT. Amino acid sequence: CASSRGLAESTDTQYF. The J gene is TRBJ2-3, the V gene TRBV4-1, with 11 positions matching TRBD2. Germline loops: CDR1 MGHRA, CDR2 YSYEKL. V lost 4 bases to trimming and J lost 0 bases; unmatched junction nucleotides: 3. CDR3 length: 16 amino acids.

The chain combines TRBV20-1 with TRBJ2-1; 7 positions match TRBD2. The CDR3 extends over 15 amino acids. The junction had 11 bases not matched to a gene; V was cut back by 6 bases and J by 3 bases. In germline, CDR1 is DFQATT, CDR2 SNEGSKA (reference sequence). The CDR3 is CSAPGGGGDYNEQFF. CDR3 coding DNA: TGCAGTGCCCCTGGGGGGGGGGGAGACTACAATGAGCAGTTCTTC.

This clonotype appeared many times. V gene TRBV27 combines with J gene TRBJ1-5, with D perhaps TRBD1 (5 bases). Germline V lookup: CDR1 MNHEY, CDR2 SMNVEV (reference sequence). The CDR3 is 16 residues long. Trimming removed 5 bases at V and 6 bases at J, with 20 bases between. The CDR3 is CASSARGGVSSQPQHF. As DNA, the CDR3 is TGTGCCAGCAGTGCCCGTGGGGGGGTGAGTTCTCAGCCCCAGCATTTT.

This clonotype showed up just a few times. The chain has TRBV7-8 and TRBJ2-1, with a tentative D call TRBD1 (5 bases). The CDR3 has 15 residues. V was trimmed by 2 bases and J by 5 bases, leaving 13 bases between them. CDR1 and CDR2 (germline): SGHVS, FQNEAQ. CDR3 DNA sequence: TGTGCCAGCAGCTTACAGGGTCGGATAAACAATGAGCAGTTCTTC. Its translation: CASSLQGRINNEQFF.

This chain connects TRBV11-1 to TRBJ2-1; D possibly uses TRBD1 or TRBD2 (5 bases each). The CDR3 is 13 amino acids. Germline-derived CDR1 and CDR2 are SGHAT and FQDESV (reference sequence). The ends were cut back, 1 base at V and 9 bases at J, with 10 bases in the middle. CDR3 amino acids: CASSLEGTSEQFF. The DNA for the CDR3 is TGTGCCAGCAGCTTAGAGGGGACGAGTGAGCAGTTCTTC.

The V gene is TRBV2, the J gene TRBJ1-2; D might be TRBD1 (6 bases). CDR1 is SNHLY and CDR2 is FYNNEI in the germline V gene. CDR3 size: 13 residues. Trimming shortened V by 6 bases and J by 4 bases, and 12 bases separated the two germline ends. The CDR3 bases are TGTGCCAGCAGCCTTGAGGACAGCTATGGCTACACCTTC. Translated: CASSLEDSYGYTF.

The J gene is TRBJ1-1, the V gene TRBV7-9; D not resolved. CDR1 is SEHNR and CDR2 is FQNEAQ in the germline V gene (reference sequence). V gave up 5 bases and J gave up 4 bases, with 14 bases separating them. The CDR3 is made up of 14 amino acids. The CDR3 DNA sequence: TGTGCCAGCAGCCCCGCTTTGGGCGTCACTGAAGCTTTCTTT. As protein: CASSPALGVTEAFF.

This chain joins TRBV7-4 and TRBJ2-1; D is unclear. Germline CDR1 SGHVT, CDR2 SQSDAQ. Trimming left V 3 bases short and J 5 bases short, with 8 bases between. The CDR3 is 13 amino acids. CDR3 DNA: TGTGCCAGCAGCTTCTGGAACAACAATGAGCAGTTCTTC. Translation: CASSFWNNNEQFF.

This chain joins TRBV7-9 and TRBJ1-1; D gene unclear. CDR1 and CDR2 (germline): SEHNR, FQNEAQ (reference sequence). Trimming cost V 1 base and J 2 bases, with 8 bases left between them. CDR3 length: 14 amino acids. CDR3 protein: CASSLELANTEAFF. CDR3 bases: TGTGCCAGCAGCTTAGAGCTGGCTAACACTGAAGCTTTCTTT.